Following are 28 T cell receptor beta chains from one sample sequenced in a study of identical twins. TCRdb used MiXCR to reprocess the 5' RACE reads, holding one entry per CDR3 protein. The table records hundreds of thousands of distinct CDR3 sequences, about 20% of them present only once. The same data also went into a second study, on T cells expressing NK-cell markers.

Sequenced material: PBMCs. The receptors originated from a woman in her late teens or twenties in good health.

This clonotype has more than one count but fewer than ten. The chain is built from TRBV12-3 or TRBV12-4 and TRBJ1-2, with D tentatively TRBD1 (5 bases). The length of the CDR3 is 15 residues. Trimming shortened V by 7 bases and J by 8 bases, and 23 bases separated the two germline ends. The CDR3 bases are TGTGCCAGCAAATCGACCCTTCAGGGTGTAGAAGGCTACACCTTC. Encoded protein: CASKSTLQGVEGYTF.

The CDR3 DNA reads TGTGCCAGCAGCTTGAACCGCGATGGGGAGCTGTTTTTT. Translating gives CASSLNRDGELFF. The gene calls are TRBV7-2 and TRBJ2-2, with D uncertain. The CDR3 loop spans 13 amino acids. The ends were cut back, 3 bases at V and 8 bases at J, with 10 bases in the middle. CDR1 SGHTA and CDR2 FQGNSA come from the germline V gene.

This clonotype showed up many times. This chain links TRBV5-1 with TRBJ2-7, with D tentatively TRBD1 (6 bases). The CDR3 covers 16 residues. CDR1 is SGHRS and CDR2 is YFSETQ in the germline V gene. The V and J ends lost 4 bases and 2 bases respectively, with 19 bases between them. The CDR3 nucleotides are TGCGCCAGCAGCCTCATGAGACAGGCAACTCCCTACGAGCAGTACTTC. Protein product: CASSLMRQATPYEQYF.

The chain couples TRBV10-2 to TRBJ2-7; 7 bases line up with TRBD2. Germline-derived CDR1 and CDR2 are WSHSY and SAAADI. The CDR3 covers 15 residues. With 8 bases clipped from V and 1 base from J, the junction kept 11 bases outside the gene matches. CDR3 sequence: CASGLGTGHSYEQYF. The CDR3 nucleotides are TGCGCCAGCGGACTAGGGACGGGTCATTCCTACGAGCAGTACTTC.

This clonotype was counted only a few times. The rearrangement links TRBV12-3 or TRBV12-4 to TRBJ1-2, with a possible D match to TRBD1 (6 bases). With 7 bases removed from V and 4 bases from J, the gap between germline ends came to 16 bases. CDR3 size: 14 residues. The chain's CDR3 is CASTSRDKPYGYTF. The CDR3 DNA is TGTGCCAGCACCTCCCGGGACAAACCCTATGGCTACACCTTC.

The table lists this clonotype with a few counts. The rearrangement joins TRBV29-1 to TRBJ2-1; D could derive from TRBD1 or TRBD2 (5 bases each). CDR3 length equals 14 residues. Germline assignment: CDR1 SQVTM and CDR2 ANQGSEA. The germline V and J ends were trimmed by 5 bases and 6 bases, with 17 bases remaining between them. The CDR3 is CSVTGTKTINEQFF. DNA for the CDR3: TGCAGCGTTACCGGGACCAAGACCATCAATGAGCAGTTCTTC.

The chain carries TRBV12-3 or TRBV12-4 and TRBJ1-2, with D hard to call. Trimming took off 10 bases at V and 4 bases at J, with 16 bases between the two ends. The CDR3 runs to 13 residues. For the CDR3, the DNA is TGTGCCATCACACACTCCAGCCCCTATGGCTACACCTTC. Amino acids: CAITHSSPYGYTF.

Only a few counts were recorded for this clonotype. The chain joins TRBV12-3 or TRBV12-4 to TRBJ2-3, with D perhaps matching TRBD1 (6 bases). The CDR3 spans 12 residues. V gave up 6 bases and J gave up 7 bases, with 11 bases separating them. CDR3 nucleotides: TGTGCCAGCAGCACCAGGGGACATACGCAGTATTTT. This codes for CASSTRGHTQYF.

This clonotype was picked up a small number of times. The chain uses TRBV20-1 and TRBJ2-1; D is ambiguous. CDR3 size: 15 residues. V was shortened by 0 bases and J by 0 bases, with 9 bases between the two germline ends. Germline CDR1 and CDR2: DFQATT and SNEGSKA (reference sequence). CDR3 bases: TGCAGTGCTAGAGAGGCCGCAAGCTCCTACAATGAGCAGTTCTTC. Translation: CSAREAASSYNEQFF.

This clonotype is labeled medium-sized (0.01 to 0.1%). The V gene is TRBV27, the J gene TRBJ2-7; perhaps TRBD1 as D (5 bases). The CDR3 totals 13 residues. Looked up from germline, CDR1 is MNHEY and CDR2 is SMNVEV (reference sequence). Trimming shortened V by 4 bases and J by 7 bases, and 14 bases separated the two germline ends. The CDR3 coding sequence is TGTGCCAGCAGTTCGCAGGGTATTAAAGAGCAGTACTTC. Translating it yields CASSSQGIKEQYF.

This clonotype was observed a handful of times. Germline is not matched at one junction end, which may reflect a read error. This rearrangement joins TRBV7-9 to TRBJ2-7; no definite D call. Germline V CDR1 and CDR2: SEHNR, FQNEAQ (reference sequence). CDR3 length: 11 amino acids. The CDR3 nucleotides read TGTGCCAGCAGCTTAGCAGACCGGAGCAGCTTC. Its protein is CASSLADRSSF.

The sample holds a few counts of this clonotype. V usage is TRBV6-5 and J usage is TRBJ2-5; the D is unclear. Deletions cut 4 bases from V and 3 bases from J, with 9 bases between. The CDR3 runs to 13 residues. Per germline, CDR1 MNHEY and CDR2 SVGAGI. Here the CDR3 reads CASSSGPEETQYF. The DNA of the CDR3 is TGTGCCAGCAGTTCCGGGCCCGAAGAGACCCAGTACTTC.

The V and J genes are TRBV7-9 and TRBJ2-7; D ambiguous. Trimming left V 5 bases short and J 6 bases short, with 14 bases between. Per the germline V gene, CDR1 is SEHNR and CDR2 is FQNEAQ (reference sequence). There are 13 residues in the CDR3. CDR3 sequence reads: CASSPASRAEQYF. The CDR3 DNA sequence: TGTGCCAGCAGCCCGGCCTCACGGGCCGAGCAGTACTTC.

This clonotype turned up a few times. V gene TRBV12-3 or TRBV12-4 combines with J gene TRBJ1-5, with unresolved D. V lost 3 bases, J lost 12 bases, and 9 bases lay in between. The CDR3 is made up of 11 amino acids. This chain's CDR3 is CASSLGSLQHF. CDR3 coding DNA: TGTGCCAGCAGTTTGGGGAGTCTCCAGCATTTT.

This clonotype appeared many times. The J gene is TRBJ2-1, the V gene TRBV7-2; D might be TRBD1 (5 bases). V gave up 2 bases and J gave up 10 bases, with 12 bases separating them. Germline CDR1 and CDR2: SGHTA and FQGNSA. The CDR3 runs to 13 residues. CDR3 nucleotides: TGTGCCAGCAGCTTATCCCAGGGTAGCGAGCAGTTCTTC. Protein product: CASSLSQGSEQFF.

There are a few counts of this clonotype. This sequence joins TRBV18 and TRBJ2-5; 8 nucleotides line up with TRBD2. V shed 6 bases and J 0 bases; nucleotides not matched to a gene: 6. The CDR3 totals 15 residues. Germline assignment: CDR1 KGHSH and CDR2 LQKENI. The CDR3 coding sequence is TGTGCCAGCTCGAGCGGGGGCCGGTACCAAGAGACCCAGTACTTC. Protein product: CASSSGGRYQETQYF.

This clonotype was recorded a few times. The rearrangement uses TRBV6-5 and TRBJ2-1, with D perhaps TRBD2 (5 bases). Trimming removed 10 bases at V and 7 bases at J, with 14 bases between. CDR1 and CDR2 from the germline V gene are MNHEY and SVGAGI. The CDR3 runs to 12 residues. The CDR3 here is CAKASRTNEQFF. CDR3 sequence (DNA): TGTGCCAAGGCTAGCCGGACGAATGAGCAGTTCTTC.

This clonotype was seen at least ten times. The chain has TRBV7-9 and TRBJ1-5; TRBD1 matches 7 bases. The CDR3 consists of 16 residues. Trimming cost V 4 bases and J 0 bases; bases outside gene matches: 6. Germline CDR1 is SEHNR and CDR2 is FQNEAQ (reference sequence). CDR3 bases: TGTGCCAGCAGCTCTACAGGGGACCCTAGCAATCAGCCCCAGCATTTT. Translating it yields CASSSTGDPSNQPQHF. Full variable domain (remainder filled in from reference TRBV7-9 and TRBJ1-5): DTGVSQNPRHKITKRGQNVTFRCDPISEHNRLYWYRQTLGQGPEFLTYFQNEAQLEKSRLLSDRFSAERPKGSFSTLEIQRTEQGDSAMYLCASSSTGDPSNQPQHFGDGTRLSIL.

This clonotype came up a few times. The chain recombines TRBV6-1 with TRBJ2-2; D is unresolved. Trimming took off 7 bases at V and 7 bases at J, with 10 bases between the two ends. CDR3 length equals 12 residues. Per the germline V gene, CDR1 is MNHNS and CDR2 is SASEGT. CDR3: CASTELSGELFF. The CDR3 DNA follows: TGTGCCAGCACTGAGTTGAGCGGGGAGCTGTTTTTT.

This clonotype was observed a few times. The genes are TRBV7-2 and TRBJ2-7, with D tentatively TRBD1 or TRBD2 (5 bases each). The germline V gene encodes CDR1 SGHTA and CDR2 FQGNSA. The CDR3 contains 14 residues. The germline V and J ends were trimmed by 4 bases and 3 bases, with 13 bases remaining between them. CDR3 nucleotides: TGTGCCAGCAGCTCGGGACCCCGAAACTACGAGCAGTACTTC. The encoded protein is CASSSGPRNYEQYF.

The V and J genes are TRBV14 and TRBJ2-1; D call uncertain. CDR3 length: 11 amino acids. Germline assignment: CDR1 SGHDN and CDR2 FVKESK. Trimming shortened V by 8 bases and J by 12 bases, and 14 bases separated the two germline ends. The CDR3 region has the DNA TGTGCCAGCCAAGATCGGGTAGGGCAGTTCTTC. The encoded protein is CASQDRVGQFF.

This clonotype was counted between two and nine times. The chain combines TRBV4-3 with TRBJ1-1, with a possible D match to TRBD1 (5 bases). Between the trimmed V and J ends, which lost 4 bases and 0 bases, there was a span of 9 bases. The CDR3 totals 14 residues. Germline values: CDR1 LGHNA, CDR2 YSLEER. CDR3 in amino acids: CASSLGEMNTEAFF. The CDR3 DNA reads TGCGCCAGCAGCCTAGGGGAGATGAACACTGAAGCTTTCTTT.

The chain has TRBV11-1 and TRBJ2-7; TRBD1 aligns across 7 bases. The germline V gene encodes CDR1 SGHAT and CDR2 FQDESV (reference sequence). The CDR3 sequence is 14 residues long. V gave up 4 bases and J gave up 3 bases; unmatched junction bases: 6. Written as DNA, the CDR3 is TGTGCCAGCAGCTGGCGACAGGGAGACTACGAGCAGTACTTC. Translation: CASSWRQGDYEQYF.

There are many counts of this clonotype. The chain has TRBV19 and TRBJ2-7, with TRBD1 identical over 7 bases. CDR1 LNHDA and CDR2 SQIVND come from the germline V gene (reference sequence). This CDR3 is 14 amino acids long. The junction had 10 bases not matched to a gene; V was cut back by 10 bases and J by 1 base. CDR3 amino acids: CATSPTGRSYEQYF. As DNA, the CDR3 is TGTGCCACCTCCCCGACAGGGAGATCCTACGAGCAGTACTTC.

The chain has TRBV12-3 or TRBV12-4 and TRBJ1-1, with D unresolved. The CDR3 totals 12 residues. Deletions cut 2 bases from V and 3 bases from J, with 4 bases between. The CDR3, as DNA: TGTGCCAGCAGTTTATATTACACTGAAGCTTTCTTT. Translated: CASSLYYTEAFF.

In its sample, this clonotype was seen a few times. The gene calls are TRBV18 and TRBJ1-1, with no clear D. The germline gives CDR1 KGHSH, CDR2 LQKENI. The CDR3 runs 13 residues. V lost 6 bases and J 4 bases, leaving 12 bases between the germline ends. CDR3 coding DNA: TGTGCCAGCTCCCCCGTTGTGGGCACTGAAGCTTTCTTT. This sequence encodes CASSPVVGTEAFF.

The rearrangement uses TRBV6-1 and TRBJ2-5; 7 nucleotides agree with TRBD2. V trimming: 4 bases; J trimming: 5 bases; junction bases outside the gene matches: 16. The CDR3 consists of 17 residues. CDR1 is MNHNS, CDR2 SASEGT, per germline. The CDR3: CASSGLGKRGSGETQYF. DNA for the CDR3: TGTGCCAGCAGTGGGTTGGGGAAGCGGGGCTCGGGGGAGACCCAGTACTTC.

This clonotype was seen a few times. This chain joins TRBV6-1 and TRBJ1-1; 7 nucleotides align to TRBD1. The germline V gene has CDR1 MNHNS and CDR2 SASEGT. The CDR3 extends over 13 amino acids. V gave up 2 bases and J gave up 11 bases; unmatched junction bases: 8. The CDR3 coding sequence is TGTGCCAGCAGTGAAACAGGGGCCCTTGGGGCTTTCTTT. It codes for CASSETGALGAFF.